This T cell receptor (beta chain) was obtained from a study of blood T cell repertoires in COVID-19. Study overall: Sources were T cells, B-cell-depleted T cells, or PBMCs; the material itself was cDNA or gDNA.

TCRdb's copy holds only in-frame clones and misses some; the assay was immunoSEQ multiplex PCR. The sample shows 350,000 to 450,000 clones, approximately 89% of them seen only once. After removal of 2 bases from V and 1 base from J, the junction contained 4 bases not matched to a gene. Germline V gene data show CDR1 as SGHVS and CDR2 as FNYEAQ. The CDR3 has 16 residues. The source of this sequence is a woman aged 55-69 years with COVID-19, enrolled during active disease. This sequence joins TRBV7-6 and TRBJ2-2, with 7 bases that match TRBD2. The specimen sequenced was peripheral blood. For the CDR3, the DNA is TGTGCCAGCAGCTTAATCCCTAGCGGGAACACCGGGGAGCTGTTTTTT. It specifies CASSLIPSGNTGELFF.